Below, 7 T cell receptor beta chains from the same sample are listed, as sequenced in a study of graft-versus-host responses after intestinal transplantation. Their target antigens are unknown. Data came from immunoSEQ multiplex PCR; TCRdb stores just in-frame clones and leaves some out. The data contain 50,000 to 75,000 clones, around 93% of them singletons. The starting material was unstimulated CD4+ T cells sorted from spleen or lymph node cells, obtained before transplant. The receptors here all came from a human donor who was the organ donor for an intestinal transplant.

The chain has TRBV7-6 and TRBJ2-1; D gene ambiguous. V lost 4 bases to trimming and J lost 9 bases, with 7 bases between them. The CDR3 length is 11 residues. Germline CDR1 SGHVS, CDR2 FNYEAQ. This CDR3 is CASSSYREQFF. The CDR3 DNA reads as TGTGCCAGCAGCTCCTATCGTGAGCAGTTCTTC.

This rearrangement joins TRBV19 to TRBJ1-6; 8 bases agree with TRBD1. Germline CDR1 LNHDA, CDR2 SQIVND (reference sequence). This CDR3 is 16 amino acids long. V lost 7 bases, J lost 0 bases, and 5 bases stayed unmatched. Here the CDR3 DNA reads TGTGCCAGTAATCGACAGGGGAGCTCCTATAATTCACCCCTCCACTTT. Its protein product is CASNRQGSSYNSPLHF.

This chain connects TRBV9 to TRBJ1-3; a weak D match, TRBD1 (5 bases). Deletions cut 2 bases from V and 12 bases from J, with 18 bases between. This CDR3 contains 14 residues. Per the germline V gene, CDR1 is SGDLS and CDR2 is YYNGEE. CDR3 nucleotide sequence: TGTGCCAGCAGCGTCTTACCGGGGACCCGGGACATATATTTT. Its protein product is CASSVLPGTRDIYF.

The CDR3, as DNA: TGTGCCAGCAGTGGGGGACTAGACACAGATACGCAGTATTTT. As protein: CASSGGLDTDTQYF. This chain links TRBV6-4 with TRBJ2-3; 8 bases agree with TRBD2. The V gene's germline CDR1 is MRHNA and CDR2 SNTAGT. The CDR3 runs 14 residues. With V trimmed by 4 bases and J by 2 bases, 2 bases remained unmatched.

The chain uses TRBV5-1 and TRBJ2-5, with a weak D call TRBD1 (6 bases). V lost 3 bases, J lost 3 bases, and 9 bases lay in between. Per the germline V gene, CDR1 is SGHRS and CDR2 is YFSETQ. The CDR3 runs 13 residues. In DNA, the CDR3 is TGCGCCAGCAGCTCAACAGGGAAAGAGACCCAGTACTTC. It yields the protein CASSSTGKETQYF.

The V gene is TRBV7-2, the J gene TRBJ2-3; the match to TRBD2 covers 14 bases. CDR1 is SGHTA and CDR2 is FQGNSA in the germline V gene. V dropped 5 bases and J dropped 8; count of bases not matched to a gene: 3. The CDR3 is 14 amino acids. The CDR3: CASSRGLAGGTQYF. CDR3 nucleotide sequence: TGTGCCAGCAGCCGTGGACTAGCGGGGGGTACGCAGTATTTT.

The chain has TRBV7-9 and TRBJ1-2, with 7 bases identical to TRBD1. Per the germline V gene, CDR1 is SEHNR and CDR2 is FQNEAQ (reference sequence). CDR3 length: 15 amino acids. Trimming took 1 base from V and 4 from J; bases not matched to a gene: 6. DNA for the CDR3: TGTGCCAGCAGCTTAGAGGGGGCGCGGGGCTATGGCTACACCTTC. Translated, it gives CASSLEGARGYGYTF.